This TCR beta chain was captured in a study of cytomegalovirus exposure and HLA in healthy donors. Study-wide context: An early data release held tens of millions of unique TCRs from HLA-typed donors.

V was pared by 0 bases and J by 1 base, with 6 bases of the junction left unmatched. The germline V gene encodes CDR1 MNHEY and CDR2 SVGAGI. The CDR3 has 16 amino acids. General study findings and limits: As a later analysis revealed, the rate of TCR association differed by HLA locus, with DRB1 most and HLA-C fewest.

The study ran its PCR with 60 Vbeta and 13 Jbeta primers. In the original processing: Some 80 million unique TCR beta chains, some 11 million shared, were counted in a later analysis. The repertoire was sequenced with immunoSEQ multiplex PCR; TCRdb's copy has only in-frame clones and lacks some. The V and J calls and clone size were taken over from that table, and D and trimming were inferred from the DNA. The sample has about 150,000 clones; approximately 70% are singletons. This clone came up a few times. Its specificity is not known. The source is a woman aged 60-70 years in good health and CMV-seropositive. The sample was PBMCs. V and J are TRBV6-5 and TRBJ2-7; 7 bases are shared with TRBD1. DNA of the CDR3: TGTGCCAGCAGTTACTCGACAGGGCTTCAATCCTACGAGCAGTACTTC. Protein product: CASSYSTGLQSYEQYF.